This TCR beta chain originates from a study of Graves' ophthalmopathy and Graves' hyperthyroidism. Amplification targeted the TCR beta CDR3 regions, with RNA transcripts as the source material. An initial RT-PCR round employing HTBI primers preceded a second-round multiplex PCR. TCRdb ran MiXCR on the multiplex PCR reads and lists one entry per CDR3 protein. The table records about 740,000 distinct CDR3 sequences, about 44% of them present only once. Sequencing input: peripheral blood. This TCR was sampled from an adult man with Graves' ophthalmopathy.

The CDR3 DNA reads TGTGCCAGCAGTGTCGGGACTAGCGGGAGCGTGTACCGGGAGACCCAGTACTTC. Translation: CASSVGTSGSVYRETQYF. The chain uses TRBV2 and TRBJ2-5; 14 nucleotides agree with TRBD2. J gave up 5 bases and V 4 bases, and 12 bases lay outside the gene matches. Germline values: CDR1 SNHLY, CDR2 FYNNEI. The CDR3 has 18 residues. Combining the CDR3 with reference TRBV2 and TRBJ2-5 gives the whole variable domain EPEVTQTPSHQVTQMGQEVILRCVPISNHLYFYWYRQILGQKVEFLVSFYNNEISEKSEIFDDQFSVERPDGSNFTLKIRSTKLEDSAMYFCASSVGTSGSVYRETQYFGPGTRLLVL.